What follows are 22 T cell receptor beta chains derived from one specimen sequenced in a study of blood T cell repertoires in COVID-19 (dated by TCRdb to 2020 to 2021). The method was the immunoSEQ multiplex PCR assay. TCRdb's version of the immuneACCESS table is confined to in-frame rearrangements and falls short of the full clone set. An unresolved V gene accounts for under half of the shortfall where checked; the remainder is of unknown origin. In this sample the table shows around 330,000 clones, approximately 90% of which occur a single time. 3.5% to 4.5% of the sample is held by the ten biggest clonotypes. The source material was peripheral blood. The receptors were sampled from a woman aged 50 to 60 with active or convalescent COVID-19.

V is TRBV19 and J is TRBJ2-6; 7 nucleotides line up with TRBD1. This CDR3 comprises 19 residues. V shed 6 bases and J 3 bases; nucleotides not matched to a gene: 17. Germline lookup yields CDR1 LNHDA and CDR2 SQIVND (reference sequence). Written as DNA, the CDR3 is TGTGCCAGTAGGGACCGGACAGGATTTGGGCTGGGTGGGGCCAACGTCCTGACTTTC. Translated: CASRDRTGFGLGGANVLTF.

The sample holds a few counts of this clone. CDR3 coding DNA: TGTGCTAGTGGTTTGGTACTAAAAGGGGTGGAAGGCTACACCTTC. It specifies CASGLVLKGVEGYTF. V gene TRBV12-5 combines with J gene TRBJ1-2; a weak D match, TRBD1 (5 bases). CDR3 length: 15 amino acids. The germline V and J ends were trimmed by 0 bases and 8 bases, with 16 bases remaining between them. In germline, CDR1 is LGHNT, CDR2 FRNRAP.

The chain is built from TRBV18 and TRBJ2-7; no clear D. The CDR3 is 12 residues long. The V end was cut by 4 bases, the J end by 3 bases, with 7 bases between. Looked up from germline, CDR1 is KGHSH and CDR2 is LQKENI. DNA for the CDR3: TGTGCCAGCTCACGCGAAGACTACGAGCAGTACTTC. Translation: CASSREDYEQYF.

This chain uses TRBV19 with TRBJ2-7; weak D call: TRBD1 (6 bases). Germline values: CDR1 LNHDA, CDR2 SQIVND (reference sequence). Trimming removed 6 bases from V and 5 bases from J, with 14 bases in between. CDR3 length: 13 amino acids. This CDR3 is CASRDRATNEQYF. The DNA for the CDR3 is TGTGCCAGTAGGGACAGAGCCACTAACGAGCAGTACTTC.

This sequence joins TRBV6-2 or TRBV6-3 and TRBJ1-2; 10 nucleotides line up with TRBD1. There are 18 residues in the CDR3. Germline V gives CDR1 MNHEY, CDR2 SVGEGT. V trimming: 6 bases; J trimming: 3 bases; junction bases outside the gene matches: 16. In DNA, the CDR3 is TGTGCCAGCAGCCCCCCGATGGGACAGGGGCCAGGGGACTATGGCTACACCTTC. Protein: CASSPPMGQGPGDYGYTF.

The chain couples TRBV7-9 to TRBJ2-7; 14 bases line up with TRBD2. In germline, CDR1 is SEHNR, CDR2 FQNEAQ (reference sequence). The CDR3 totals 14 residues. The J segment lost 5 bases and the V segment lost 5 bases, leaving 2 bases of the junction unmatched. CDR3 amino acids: CASSLGLAGDEQYF. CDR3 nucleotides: TGTGCCAGCAGCCTGGGACTAGCGGGAGACGAGCAGTACTTC.

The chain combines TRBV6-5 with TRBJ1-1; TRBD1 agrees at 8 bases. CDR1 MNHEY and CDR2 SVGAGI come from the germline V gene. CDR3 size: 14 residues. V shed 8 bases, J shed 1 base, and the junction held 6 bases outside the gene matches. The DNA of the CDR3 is TGTGCCAGCTCCGGACAGGGAAGGAACACTGAAGCTTTCTTT. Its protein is CASSGQGRNTEAFF.

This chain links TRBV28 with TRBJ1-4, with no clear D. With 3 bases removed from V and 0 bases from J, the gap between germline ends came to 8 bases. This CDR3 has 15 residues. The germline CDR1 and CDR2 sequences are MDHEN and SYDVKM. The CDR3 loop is CASSFRYATNEKLFF. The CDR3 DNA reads TGTGCCAGCAGTTTCAGGTACGCAACTAATGAAAAACTGTTTTTT.

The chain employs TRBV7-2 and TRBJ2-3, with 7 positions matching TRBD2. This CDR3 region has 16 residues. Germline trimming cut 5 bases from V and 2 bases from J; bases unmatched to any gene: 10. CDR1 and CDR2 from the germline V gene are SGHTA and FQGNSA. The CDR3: CASSPTRDYFTDTQYF. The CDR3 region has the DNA TGTGCCAGCAGCCCCACCCGGGACTACTTCACAGATACGCAGTATTTT.

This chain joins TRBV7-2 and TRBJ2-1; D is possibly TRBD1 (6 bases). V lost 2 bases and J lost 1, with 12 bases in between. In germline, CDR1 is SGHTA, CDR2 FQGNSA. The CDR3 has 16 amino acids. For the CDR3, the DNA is TGTGCCAGCAGCTTATCCTCCCAGGGGTCCTACAATGAGCAGTTCTTC. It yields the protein CASSLSSQGSYNEQFF.

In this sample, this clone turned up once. Here the CDR3 DNA reads TGCGCCAGCAGCTTGATGCGTTCCACAGATACGCAGTATTTT. Protein sequence: CASSLMRSTDTQYF. This sequence joins TRBV5-1 and TRBJ2-3; no reliable D call. V was shortened by 1 base and J by 2 bases, with 8 bases between the two germline ends. The CDR3 loop spans 14 amino acids. Germline V gives CDR1 SGHRS, CDR2 YFSETQ. The whole variable domain, remainder taken from reference TRBV5-1 and TRBJ2-3, is KAGVTQTPRYLIKTRGQQVTLSCSPISGHRSVSWYQQTPGQGLQFLFEYFSETQRNKGNFPGRFSGRQFSNSRSEMNVSTLELGDSALYLCASSLMRSTDTQYFGPGTRLTVL.

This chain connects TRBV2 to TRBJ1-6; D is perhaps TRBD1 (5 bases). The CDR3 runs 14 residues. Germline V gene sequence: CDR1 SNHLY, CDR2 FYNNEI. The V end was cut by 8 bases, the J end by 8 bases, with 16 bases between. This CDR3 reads CASHPRGGDSPLHF. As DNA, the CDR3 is TGTGCCAGCCATCCCCGTGGGGGGGATTCACCCCTCCACTTT. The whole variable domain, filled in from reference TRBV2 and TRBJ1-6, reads EPEVTQTPSHQVTQMGQEVILRCVPISNHLYFYWYRQILGQKVEFLVSFYNNEISEKSEIFDDQFSVERPDGSNFTLKIRSTKLEDSAMYFCASHPRGGDSPLHFGNGTRLTVT.

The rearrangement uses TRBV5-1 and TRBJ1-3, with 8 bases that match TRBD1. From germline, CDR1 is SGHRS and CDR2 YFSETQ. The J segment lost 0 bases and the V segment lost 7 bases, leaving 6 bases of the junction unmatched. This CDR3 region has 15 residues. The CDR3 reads CASAPQGGSGNTIYF. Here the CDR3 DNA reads TGCGCCAGCGCCCCACAGGGGGGCTCTGGAAACACCATATATTTT.

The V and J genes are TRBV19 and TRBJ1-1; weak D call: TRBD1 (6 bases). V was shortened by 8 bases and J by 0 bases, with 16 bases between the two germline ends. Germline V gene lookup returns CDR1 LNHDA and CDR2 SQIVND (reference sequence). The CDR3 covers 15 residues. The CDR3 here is CASLSGWGLNTEAFF. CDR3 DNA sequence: TGTGCCAGTCTTTCGGGGTGGGGGCTGAACACTGAAGCTTTCTTT.

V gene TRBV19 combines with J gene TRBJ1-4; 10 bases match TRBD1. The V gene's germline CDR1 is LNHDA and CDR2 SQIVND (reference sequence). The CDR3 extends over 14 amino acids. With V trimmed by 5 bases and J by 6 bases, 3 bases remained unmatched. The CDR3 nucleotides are TGTGCCAGTAGTCTGGACAGGGGGTATGAAAAACTGTTTTTT. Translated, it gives CASSLDRGYEKLFF.

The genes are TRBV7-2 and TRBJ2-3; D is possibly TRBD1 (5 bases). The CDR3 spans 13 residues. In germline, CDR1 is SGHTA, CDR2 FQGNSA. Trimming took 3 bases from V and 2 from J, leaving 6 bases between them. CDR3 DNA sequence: TGTGCCAGCAGCTTGGGGCACACAGATACGCAGTATTTT. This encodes CASSLGHTDTQYF.

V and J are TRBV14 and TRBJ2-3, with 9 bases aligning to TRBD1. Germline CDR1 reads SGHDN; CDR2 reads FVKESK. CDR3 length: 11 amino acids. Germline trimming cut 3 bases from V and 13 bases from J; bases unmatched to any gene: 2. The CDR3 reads CASSHGTGKYF. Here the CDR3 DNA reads TGTGCCAGCAGCCACGGGACAGGGAAGTATTTT.

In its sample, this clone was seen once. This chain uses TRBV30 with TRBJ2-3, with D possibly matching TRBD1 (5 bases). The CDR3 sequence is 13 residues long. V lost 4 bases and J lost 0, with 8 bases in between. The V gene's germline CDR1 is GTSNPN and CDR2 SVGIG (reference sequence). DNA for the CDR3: TGTGCCTGGAAGGACATCAGCACAGATACGCAGTATTTT. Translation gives CAWKDISTDTQYF. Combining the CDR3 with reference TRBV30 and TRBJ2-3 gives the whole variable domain SQTIHQWPATLVQPVGSPLSLECTVEGTSNPNLYWYRQAAGRGLQLLFYSVGIGQISSEVPQNLSASRPQDRQFILSSKKLLLSDSGFYLCAWKDISTDTQYFGPGTRLTVL.

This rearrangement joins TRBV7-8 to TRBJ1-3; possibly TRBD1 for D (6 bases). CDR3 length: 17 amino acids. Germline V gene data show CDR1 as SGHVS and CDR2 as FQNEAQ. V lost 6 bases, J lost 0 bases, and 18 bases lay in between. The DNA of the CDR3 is TGTGCCAGCAGTTCCCGACAGGATCCCTACTCTGGAAACACCATATATTTT. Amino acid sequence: CASSSRQDPYSGNTIYF.

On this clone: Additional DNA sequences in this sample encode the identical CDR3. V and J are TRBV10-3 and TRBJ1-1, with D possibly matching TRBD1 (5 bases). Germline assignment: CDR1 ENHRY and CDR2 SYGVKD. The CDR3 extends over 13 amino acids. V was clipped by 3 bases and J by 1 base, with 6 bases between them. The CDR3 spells CAISDRENTEAFF. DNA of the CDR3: TGTGCCATCAGTGACAGGGAGAACACTGAAGCTTTCTTT.

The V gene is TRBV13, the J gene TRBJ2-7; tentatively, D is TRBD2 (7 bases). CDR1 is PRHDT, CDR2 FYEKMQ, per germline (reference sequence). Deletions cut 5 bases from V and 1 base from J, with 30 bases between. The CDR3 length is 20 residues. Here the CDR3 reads CASSPSLPPSAGASSYEQYF. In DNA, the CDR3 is TGTGCCAGCAGCCCATCATTGCCTCCAAGCGCGGGGGCGAGTTCCTACGAGCAGTACTTC.

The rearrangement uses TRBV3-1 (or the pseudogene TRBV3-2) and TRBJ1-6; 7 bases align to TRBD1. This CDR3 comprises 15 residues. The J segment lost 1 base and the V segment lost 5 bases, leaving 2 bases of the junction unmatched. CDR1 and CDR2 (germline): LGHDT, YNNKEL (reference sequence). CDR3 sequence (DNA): TGTGCCAGCAGCGACAGGGTTTCCTATAATTCACCCCTCCACTTT. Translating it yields CASSDRVSYNSPLHF.